Reported below is one T cell receptor beta chain. Antigen: not known. The data stem from a study of Ad26.COV2.S vaccination and SARS-CoV-2 variants. Measured with immunoSEQ multiplex PCR; TCRdb has only the in-frame clones, and not every one. This table holds some 250,000 clones, roughly 90% found once. The V and J ends lost 8 bases and 0 bases respectively, with 8 bases between them. Germline V gives CDR1 LGHDT, CDR2 YNNKEL (reference sequence). This CDR3 is built from 14 residues. Treatment in this sample: around 19 received Ad26.COV2.S at low or high dose, single or two shots; about 5 received placebo; per-sample allocation not given. Day 63 following the first vaccine or placebo injection was when the samples were taken. Study-level results: Individuals receiving vaccine had higher spike-specific TCR breadth than placebo recipients did. Analyses that measured TCR breadth and depth may have underestimated total T cell responses. Similar non-spike TCR breadth was observed in recipients of vaccine and of placebo.

The V and J genes are TRBV3-1 (or the pseudogene TRBV3-2) and TRBJ2-6; tentatively, D is TRBD2 (6 bases). This TCR derives from a person between 18 and 65 years old who received the Ad26.COV2.S COVID-19 vaccine or a placebo. This specimen consisted of peripheral blood, obtained in a trial of Ad26.COV2.S vaccine versus placebo. CDR3: CASGGLSGANVLTF. The DNA of the CDR3 is TGTGCCAGCGGAGGGCTCTCTGGGGCCAACGTCCTGACTTTC.